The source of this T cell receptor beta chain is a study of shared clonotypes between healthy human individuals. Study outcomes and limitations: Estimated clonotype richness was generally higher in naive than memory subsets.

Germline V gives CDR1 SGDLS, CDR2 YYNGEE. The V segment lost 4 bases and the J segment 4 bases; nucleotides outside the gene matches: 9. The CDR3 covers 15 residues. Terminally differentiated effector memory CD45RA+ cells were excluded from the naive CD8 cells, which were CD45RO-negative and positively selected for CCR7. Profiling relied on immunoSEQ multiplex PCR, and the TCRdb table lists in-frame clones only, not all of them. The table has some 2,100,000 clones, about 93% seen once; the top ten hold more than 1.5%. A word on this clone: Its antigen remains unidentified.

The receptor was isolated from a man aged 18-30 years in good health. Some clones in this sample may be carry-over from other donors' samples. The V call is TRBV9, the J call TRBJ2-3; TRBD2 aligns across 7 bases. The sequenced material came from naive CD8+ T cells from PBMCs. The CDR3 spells CASSLLAGVADTQYF. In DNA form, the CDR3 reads TGTGCCAGCAGCCTCCTGGCGGGAGTAGCAGATACGCAGTATTTT.